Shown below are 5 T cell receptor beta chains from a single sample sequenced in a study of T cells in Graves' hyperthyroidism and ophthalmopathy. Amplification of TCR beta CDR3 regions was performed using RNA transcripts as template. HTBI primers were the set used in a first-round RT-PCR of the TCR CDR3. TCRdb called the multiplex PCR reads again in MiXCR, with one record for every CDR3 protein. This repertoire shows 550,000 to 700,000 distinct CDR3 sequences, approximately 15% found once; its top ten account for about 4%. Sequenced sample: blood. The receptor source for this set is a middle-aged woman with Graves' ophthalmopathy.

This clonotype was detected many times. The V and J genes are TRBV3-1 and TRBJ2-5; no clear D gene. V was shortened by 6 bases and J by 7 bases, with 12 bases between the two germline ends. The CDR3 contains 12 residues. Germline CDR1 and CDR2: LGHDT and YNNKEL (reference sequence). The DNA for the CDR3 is TGTGCCAGCAGTGGGGAAAAAGGGACCCAGTACTTC. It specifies CASSGEKGTQYF.

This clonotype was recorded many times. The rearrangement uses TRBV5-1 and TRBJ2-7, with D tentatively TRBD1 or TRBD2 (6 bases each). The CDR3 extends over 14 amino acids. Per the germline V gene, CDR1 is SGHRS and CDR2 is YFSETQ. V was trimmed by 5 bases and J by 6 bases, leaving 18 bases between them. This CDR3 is CASSPQEEGGEQYF. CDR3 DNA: TGCGCCAGCAGTCCCCAGGAGGAGGGGGGCGAGCAGTACTTC. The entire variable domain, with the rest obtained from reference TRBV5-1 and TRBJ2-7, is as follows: KAGVTQTPRYLIKTRGQQVTLSCSPISGHRSVSWYQQTPGQGLQFLFEYFSETQRNKGNFPGRFSGRQFSNSRSEMNVSTLELGDSALYLCASSPQEEGGEQYFGPGTRLTVT.

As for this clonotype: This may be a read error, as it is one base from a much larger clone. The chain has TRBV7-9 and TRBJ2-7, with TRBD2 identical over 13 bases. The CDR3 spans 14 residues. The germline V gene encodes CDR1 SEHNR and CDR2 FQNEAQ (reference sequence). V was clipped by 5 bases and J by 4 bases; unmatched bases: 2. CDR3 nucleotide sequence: TGTGCCAGCAGCGAGGGACTAGCGGGATACGAGCAGTACTTC. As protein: CASSEGLAGYEQYF.

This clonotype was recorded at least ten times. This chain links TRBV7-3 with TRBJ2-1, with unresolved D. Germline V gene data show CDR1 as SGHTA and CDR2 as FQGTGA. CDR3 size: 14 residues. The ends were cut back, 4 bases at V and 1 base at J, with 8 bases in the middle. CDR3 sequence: CASSYTGSYNEQFF. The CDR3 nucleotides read TGTGCCAGCAGCTACACCGGGTCCTACAATGAGCAGTTCTTC.

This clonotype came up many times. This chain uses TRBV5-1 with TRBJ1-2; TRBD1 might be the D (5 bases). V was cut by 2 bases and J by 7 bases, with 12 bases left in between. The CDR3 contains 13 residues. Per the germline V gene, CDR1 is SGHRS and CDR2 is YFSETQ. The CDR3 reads CASSFQGSLGYTF. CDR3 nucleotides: TGCGCCAGCAGCTTTCAGGGTTCTCTTGGCTACACCTTC.